These T cell receptor beta chains were read from a single sample in a study of response to subunit inactivated influenza vaccine. TCRdb independently ran MiXCR on the RT-PCR reads; one entry per CDR3 protein. The data show fewer than 800,000 distinct CDR3 sequences, more than 15% seen once. Source: PBMCs from blood, taken about 12 days after vaccination. The receptors were sampled from a man in his fifties or sixties who received an inactivated influenza vaccine. Each CDR3 is given with its conserved first and last residue. Fields, in order: CDR3 length, V gene, D gene, J gene, clone size, CDR3 DNA, CDR3 protein. D genes are given only for firm matches. Clone size is not always given. Where it is, it says once, few, many or a class for expanded clones.

>13|TRBV14|.|TRBJ1-4|many
TGTGCCAGCAGCCAGGGCCGGGGTGAAAAACTGTTTTTT
CASSQGRGEKLFF
>12|TRBV6-2/TRBV6-3|TRBD1|TRBJ1-2|.
TGTGCCAGCAGACAGGGGGCCTATGGCTACACCTTC
CASRQGAYGYTF
>17|TRBV7-8|.|TRBJ2-5|.
TGTGCCAGCAGCTTAGCGCGTTTGCGGGGATTAGCAGAGACCCAGTACTTC
CASSLARLRGLAETQYF
>15|TRBV6-2/TRBV6-3|.|TRBJ2-5|.
TGTGCCAGCAGTTACAGACGGCAGCTACAAGAGACCCAGTACTTC
CASSYRRQLQETQYF
>15|TRBV5-1|.|TRBJ2-2|many
TGCGCCAGCAGTTCCGGGACCCTGAACACCGGGGAGCTGTTTTTT
CASSSGTLNTGELFF
>14|TRBV12-3/TRBV12-4|.|TRBJ2-3|few
TGTGCCAGCAACAAGGACAGCTACACAGATACGCAGTATTTT
CASNKDSYTDTQYF
>16|TRBV29-1|TRBD1|TRBJ1-3|many
TGCAGCGTTGAAGATCCTTTCACAGGGGATGGAAACACCATATATTTT
CSVEDPFTGDGNTIYF
>13|TRBV20-1|TRBD1|TRBJ1-4|.
TGCAGTGCTAGGACAGGGGGAAATGAAAAACTGTTTTTT
CSARTGGNEKLFF
>14|TRBV12-3/TRBV12-4|TRBD1|TRBJ2-3|few
TGTGCCAGCAGGCCAGGGGGCGGCGGAGATACGCAGTATTTT
CASRPGGGGDTQYF
>15|TRBV7-9|.|TRBJ1-3|.
TGTGCGGGAGAACCCCTCGAGAGCTCTGGAAACACCATATATTTT
CAGEPLESSGNTIYF
>15|TRBV14|TRBD1|TRBJ2-3|.
TGTGCCAGCAGTCGACGACAGGGCCGCACAGATACGCAGTATTTT
CASSRRQGRTDTQYF
>14|TRBV7-2|.|TRBJ2-5|.
TGTGCCAGCAGCTTAAGACAGTTTGAAGAGACCCAGTACTTC
CASSLRQFEETQYF
>16|TRBV5-1|TRBD2|TRBJ2-1|few
TGCGCCAGCAGCTTGCAGCTAGCGGGATCTTACAATGAGCAGTTCTTC
CASSLQLAGSYNEQFF
>13|TRBV7-3|.|TRBJ2-1|.
TGTGCCAGCAGCTTAACAGGGTTCTCTGAGCAGTTCTTC
CASSLTGFSEQFF
>16|TRBV4-3|.|TRBJ2-2|.
TGCGCCAGCAGCCAAGAGATAGGCACCAACACCGGGGAGCTGTTTTTT
CASSQEIGTNTGELFF
>16|TRBV25-1|.|TRBJ1-3|.
TGTGCCAGCAGTGGGTTGACAGACTTCTCTGGAAACACCATATATTTT
CASSGLTDFSGNTIYF
>15|TRBV7-2|TRBD1|TRBJ2-3|few
TGTGCCAGCAGGATAGGACAGGTCTACACAGATACGCAGTATTTT
CASRIGQVYTDTQYF
>18|TRBV12-3/TRBV12-4|.|TRBJ1-4|few
TGTGCCAGCAGTTTTCAAGCTCTAAGTGGCAGCCCAAATGAAAAACTGTTTTTT
CASSFQALSGSPNEKLFF
>16|TRBV11-2|TRBD1|TRBJ2-7|.
TGTGCCAGCAGTCTACTGGGACAGGGGGGCACCTACGAGCAGTACTTC
CASSLLGQGGTYEQYF
>14|TRBV9|.|TRBJ2-2|.
TGTGCCAGCAGCGTAACCTCGGTTCCCGGGGAGCTGTTTTTT
CASSVTSVPGELFF
>15|TRBV4-3|.|TRBJ1-2|.
TGCGCCAGCAGCCAAGATTCGTGGGGGGCGGGTGGCTACACCTTC
CASSQDSWGAGGYTF
>15|TRBV5-5|TRBD1|TRBJ2-1|.
TGTGCCAGCAGCTTGTGGGACAGGGGGTTAAATGAGCAGTTCTTC
CASSLWDRGLNEQFF
>15|TRBV6-1|.|TRBJ2-7|.
TGTGCCAGCACTCTAACCCAACATACCACCTACGAGCAGTACTTC
CASTLTQHTTYEQYF
>16|TRBV5-6|.|TRBJ2-2|.
TGTGCCAGCAGCTTATATCAGGGGCAGAACACCGGGGAGCTGTTTTTT
CASSLYQGQNTGELFF
>16|TRBV5-1|TRBD2|TRBJ2-3|many
TGCGCCAGCAGCACGTCAGCGGGGGGAGGCGCAGATACGCAGTATTTT
CASSTSAGGGADTQYF
>16|TRBV7-2|.|TRBJ2-7|.
TGTGCCAGCAGCTTAGGCGAGGGAGACTTACCCTACGAGCAGTACTTC
CASSLGEGDLPYEQYF
>18|TRBV4-2|TRBD1|TRBJ2-6|.
TGTGCCAGCAGCCAGCGGGACAGGGGGCTGTTTGGGGCCAACGTCCTGACTTTC
CASSQRDRGLFGANVLTF
>15|TRBV11-2|.|TRBJ2-7|few
TGTGCCAGCAGCTTAGTACAGGGATTTTCCTACGAGCAGTACTTC
CASSLVQGFSYEQYF
>13|TRBV20-1|.|TRBJ2-7|few
TGCAGTGCCCCTTGGCGGGACCCCTACGAGCAGTACTTC
CSAPWRDPYEQYF
>13|TRBV7-2|.|TRBJ2-2|many
TGTGCCAGCGAACCCCGACCCACCGGGGAGCTGTTTTTT
CASEPRPTGELFF
>14|TRBV20-1|.|TRBJ2-2|.
TGCAGTGCTGGAGAGGGGGGCGCGAACGGGGAGCTGTTTTTT
CSAGEGGANGELFF
>15|TRBV3-1|.|TRBJ2-7|few
TGTGCCAGCAGCCAAGATCTACTTCGCTCCTACGAGCAGTACTTC
CASSQDLLRSYEQYF
>10|TRBV20-1|.|TRBJ1-2|few
TGCAGTGCTAGCTACTATGGCTACACCTTC
CSASYYGYTF
>15|TRBV12-3/TRBV12-4|.|TRBJ2-5|few
TGTGCCAGCAGTTTCGGGTTATCCTTCCAAGAGACCCAGTACTTC
CASSFGLSFQETQYF
>13|TRBV6-2/TRBV6-3|.|TRBJ2-1|few
TGTGCCAGCAGTTCCCACGCGAACGGTGAGCAGTTCTTC
CASSSHANGEQFF
>17|TRBV7-2|TRBD2|TRBJ2-7|.
TGTGCCAGCAGCTTAATGGCGGGGGGGCGGACTACCTACGAGCAGTACTTC
CASSLMAGGRTTYEQYF
>14|TRBV12-3/TRBV12-4|.|TRBJ1-5|many
TGTGCCAGCAGTTTCTTACCTAGCAATCAGCCCCAGCATTTT
CASSFLPSNQPQHF
>12|TRBV20-1|TRBD1|TRBJ2-7|.
TGCAGTGCTAGTCAGGGGGCAAGTGAGCAGTACTTC
CSASQGASEQYF
>15|TRBV2|.|TRBJ2-5|.
TGTGCCAGCAGTGAAGCGTTCGGGGGACAAGAGACCCAGTACTTC
CASSEAFGGQETQYF
>15|TRBV5-5|.|TRBJ1-5|many
TGTGCCAGCAGCTTGTTGGCAGGGGGCAATCAGCCCCAGCATTTT
CASSLLAGGNQPQHF
>13|TRBV20-1|.|TRBJ2-1|.
TGCAGTGCTAGGGTTGCTCTCTACAATGAGCAGTTCTTC
CSARVALYNEQFF
>13|TRBV15|.|TRBJ2-5|.
TGTGCCACCAGCAGAAGCCTCCAAGAGACCCAGTACTTC
CATSRSLQETQYF
>14|TRBV7-3|.|TRBJ2-3|few
TGTGCCAGCAGCCGCAGGGATGGGACAGATACGCAGTATTTT
CASSRRDGTDTQYF
>15|TRBV12-3/TRBV12-4|TRBD2|TRBJ2-2|few
TGTGCCAGCAGTTTAATGTCGGGGGGCACCGGGGAGCTGTTTTTT
CASSLMSGGTGELFF
>14|TRBV6-1|TRBD1|TRBJ2-4|.
TGTGCCAGCAGTCGTGGGGCAGGGGGCAACATTCAGTACTTC
CASSRGAGGNIQYF
>13|TRBV11-3|.|TRBJ2-2|.
TGTGCCAGCAGCCGAGGGGGGTCCGGGGAGCTGTTTTTT
CASSRGGSGELFF
>13|TRBV11-3|.|TRBJ2-5|few
TGTGCCAGCAGCCCTACTATACGGGGGACCCAGTACTTC
CASSPTIRGTQYF
>16|TRBV5-1|TRBD1|TRBJ2-3|.
TGCGCCAGCAGCCCCCGACAGGGGGCAGGCACAGATACGCAGTATTTT
CASSPRQGAGTDTQYF
>15|TRBV15|.|TRBJ2-1|.
TGTGCCACCAGCAGACTTGGCAACTCCTACAATGAGCAGTTCTTC
CATSRLGNSYNEQFF
>17|TRBV6-5|.|TRBJ2-3|few
TGTGCCAGCAGTTACCGCCCCCCGGCAGGGGGCACAGATACGCAGTATTTT
CASSYRPPAGGTDTQYF
>15|TRBV19|TRBD1|TRBJ2-7|few
TGTGCCAGTAGTAGGACAGGGGGCGCCTCCTACGAGCAGTACTTC
CASSRTGGASYEQYF
>16|TRBV7-7|TRBD1|TRBJ2-4|few
TGTGCTAGCAGCAGCCCCGGGACAGGGAGAGTGAACATTCAGTACTTC
CASSSPGTGRVNIQYF
>11|TRBV29-1|.|TRBJ2-7|.
TGCAGCGGGACGTTTAACTACGAGCAGTACTTC
CSGTFNYEQYF
>16|TRBV20-1|TRBD1|TRBJ2-2|many
TGCAGTGCTAGAGGGGAGGGGACAGGGGATTCCGGGGAGCTGTTTTTT
CSARGEGTGDSGELFF
>13|TRBV15|.|TRBJ1-5|few
TGTGCCACCAGGAAAGAGGGGCATCAGCCCCAGCATTTT
CATRKEGHQPQHF
>14|TRBV7-8|.|TRBJ2-7|once
TGTGCCAGCAGCTTAACGGGGGTACCGAACGAGCAGTACTTC
CASSLTGVPNEQYF
>14|TRBV6-2/TRBV6-3|TRBD2|TRBJ2-4|.
TGTGCCAGCAGGGACACTAGCGGGAGGATTATTCAGTACTTC
CASRDTSGRIIQYF
>15|TRBV28|TRBD1|TRBJ1-1|many
TGTGCCAGCAGTGACCCTGACAGGGGGAACACTGAAGCTTTCTTT
CASSDPDRGNTEAFF
>14|TRBV20-1|.|TRBJ2-3|few
TGCAGTGCTAGAGTGCCGGGAGTGAGGGATACGCAGTATTTT
CSARVPGVRDTQYF